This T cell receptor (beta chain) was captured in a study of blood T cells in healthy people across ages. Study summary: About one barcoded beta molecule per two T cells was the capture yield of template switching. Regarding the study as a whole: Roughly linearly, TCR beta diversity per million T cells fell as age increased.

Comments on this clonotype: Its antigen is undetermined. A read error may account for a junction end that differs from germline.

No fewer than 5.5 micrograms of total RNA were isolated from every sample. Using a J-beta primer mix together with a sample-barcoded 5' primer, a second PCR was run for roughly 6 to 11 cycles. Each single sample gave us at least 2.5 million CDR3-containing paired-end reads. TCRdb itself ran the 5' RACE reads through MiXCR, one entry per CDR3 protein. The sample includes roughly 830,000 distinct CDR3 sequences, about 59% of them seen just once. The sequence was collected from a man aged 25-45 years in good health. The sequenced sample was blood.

CDR3 protein: CANSSSSYEQYF. CDR3 DNA: TGTGCCAACAGCTCGAGCTCCTACGAGCAGTACTTC. The chain joins TRBV9 to TRBJ2-4; D unresolved. Judging by the DNA end, TRBJ2-7 fits better; the J call may be wrong. The CDR3 totals 12 residues. CDR1 SGDLS and CDR2 YYNGEE come from the germline V gene.